The clone carrying this TCR beta chain has just a few counts. Its antigen is still unknown. Next came a second PCR, run for about 7 to 12 cycles, which used a sample-barcoded 5' primer along with a J-beta primer mix. Each cDNA molecule carried a tag from a template-switch adaptor that contained 12 random nucleotides. MiXCR, run by TCRdb on the 5' RACE reads, gives a single entry per CDR3 protein. The table shows over 950,000 distinct CDR3 sequences, with roughly 51% occurring only once. This sample is part of a study of blood T cells in healthy people across ages. Study results and caveats: Those diversity estimates obtained from one million T cells were thought to be underestimates. Donors of long life had a larger count of naive CD4+ cells and greater diversity than aged donors.

Germline loops: CDR1 MNHEY, CDR2 SVGAGI. This CDR3 contains 13 residues. V gave up 10 bases and J gave up 4 bases, with 13 bases separating them. The gene calls are TRBV6-5 and TRBJ2-2, with D unclear. This receptor was taken from a woman in her sixties in good health. The sequenced sample consisted of blood. As DNA, the CDR3 is TGTGCCACCACGAGCTGGGCCACCGGGGAGCTGTTTTTT. Its translation: CATTSWATGELFF.